The rows below give T cell receptor beta chains drawn from one sample of a study of a mutant IDH1 vaccine in newly diagnosed glioma. Sequencing used immunoSEQ multiplex PCR; TCRdb keeps in-frame clones, though not all of them. The repertoire holds roughly 60,000 clones, with approximately 81% as singletons. These receptors have no identified antigens. The specimen was PBMCs, collected from a glioma patient whose treatment included an IDH1 peptide vaccine. The receptors derive from a man aged 25 to 45 with glioma. The CDR3 runs from the conserved cysteine through the conserved F or W. Each record gives: V gene, J gene, CDR3 protein.

v_gene: TRBV10-3; j_gene: TRBJ2-5; CDR3aa: CAISRLAGAQETQYF
v_gene: TRBV4-1; j_gene: TRBJ1-1; CDR3aa: CASSQFRTGKEKGWNTEAFF
v_gene: TRBV7-9; j_gene: TRBJ1-5; CDR3aa: CASSPDRGGSNQPQHF
v_gene: TRBV4-1; j_gene: TRBJ2-3; CDR3aa: CASSQTTTDTQYF
v_gene: TRBV6-5; j_gene: TRBJ2-2; CDR3aa: CASSPGTYNTGELFF
v_gene: TRBV13; j_gene: TRBJ2-1; CDR3aa: CASSSGWGAFNEQFF
v_gene: TRBV6-5; j_gene: TRBJ1-2; CDR3aa: CASSYPGQGKYGYTF
v_gene: TRBV18; j_gene: TRBJ1-5; CDR3aa: CASSPPVSNHQPQHF
v_gene: TRBV7-9; j_gene: TRBJ2-1; CDR3aa: CASRPQGGSSYNEQFF
v_gene: TRBV5-1; j_gene: TRBJ2-7; CDR3aa: CASSLAPQPNYEQYF
v_gene: TRBV19; j_gene: TRBJ1-2; CDR3aa: CASNDGYPGTDYGYTF
v_gene: TRBV6-1; j_gene: TRBJ1-5; CDR3aa: CASSFTGGSNQPQHF
v_gene: TRBV6-1; j_gene: TRBJ1-1; CDR3aa: CASSEGVGVGVTEAFF
v_gene: TRBV18; j_gene: TRBJ1-6; CDR3aa: CASSPDRSNSPLHF
v_gene: TRBV2; j_gene: TRBJ1-3; CDR3aa: CASNRDGGNTIYF
v_gene: TRBV7-6; j_gene: TRBJ1-6; CDR3aa: CASSPDRVNNSPLHF
v_gene: TRBV6-6; j_gene: TRBJ2-5; CDR3aa: CASSRRTAQETQYF
v_gene: TRBV7-9; j_gene: TRBJ1-4; CDR3aa: CASSLEGRQTGNEKLFF
v_gene: TRBV19; j_gene: TRBJ1-5; CDR3aa: CASSIAPGMQPQHF
v_gene: TRBV5-1; j_gene: TRBJ1-1; CDR3aa: CASRSTGWVTEAFF
v_gene: TRBV28; j_gene: TRBJ2-5; CDR3aa: CASSFGGQETQYF
v_gene: TRBV7-9; j_gene: TRBJ2-3; CDR3aa: CASSSRTSIDTDTQYF
v_gene: TRBV28; j_gene: TRBJ1-5; CDR3aa: CASSLLGSNQPQHF
v_gene: TRBV5-6; j_gene: TRBJ2-5; CDR3aa: CASSLEAAQETQYF